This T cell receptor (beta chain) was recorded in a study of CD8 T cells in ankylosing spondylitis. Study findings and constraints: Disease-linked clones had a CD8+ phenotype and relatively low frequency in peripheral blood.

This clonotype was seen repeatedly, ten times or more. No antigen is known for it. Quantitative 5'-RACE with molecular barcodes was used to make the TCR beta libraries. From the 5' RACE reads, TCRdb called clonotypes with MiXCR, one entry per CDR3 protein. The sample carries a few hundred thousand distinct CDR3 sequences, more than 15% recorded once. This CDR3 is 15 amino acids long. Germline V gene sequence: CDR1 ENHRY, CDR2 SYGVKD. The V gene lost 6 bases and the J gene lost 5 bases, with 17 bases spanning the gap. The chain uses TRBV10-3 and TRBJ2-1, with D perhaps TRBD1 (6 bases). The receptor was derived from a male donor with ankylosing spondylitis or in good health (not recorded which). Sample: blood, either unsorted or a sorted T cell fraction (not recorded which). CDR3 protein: CAISSDRSENNEQFF. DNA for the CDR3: TGTGCCATCAGCTCGGACAGATCAGAGAACAATGAGCAGTTCTTC.